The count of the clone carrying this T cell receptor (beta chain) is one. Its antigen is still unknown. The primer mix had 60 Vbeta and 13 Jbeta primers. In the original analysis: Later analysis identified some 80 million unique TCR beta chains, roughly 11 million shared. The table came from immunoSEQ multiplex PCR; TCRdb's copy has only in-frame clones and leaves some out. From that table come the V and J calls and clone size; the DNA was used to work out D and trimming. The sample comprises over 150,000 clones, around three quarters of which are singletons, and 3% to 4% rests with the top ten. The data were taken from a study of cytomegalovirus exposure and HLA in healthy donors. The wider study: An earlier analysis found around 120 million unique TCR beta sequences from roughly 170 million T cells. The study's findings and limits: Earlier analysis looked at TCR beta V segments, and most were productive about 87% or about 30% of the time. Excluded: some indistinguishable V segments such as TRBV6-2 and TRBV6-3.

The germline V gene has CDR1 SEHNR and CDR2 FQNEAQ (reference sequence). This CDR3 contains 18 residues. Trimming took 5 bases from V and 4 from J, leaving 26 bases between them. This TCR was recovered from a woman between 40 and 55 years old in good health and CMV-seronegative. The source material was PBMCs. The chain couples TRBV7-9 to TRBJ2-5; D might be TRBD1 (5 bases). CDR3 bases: TGTGCCAGCAGCCCATGGACCCTACGGACGGACGACAGAGAGACCCAGTACTTC. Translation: CASSPWTLRTDDRETQYF.